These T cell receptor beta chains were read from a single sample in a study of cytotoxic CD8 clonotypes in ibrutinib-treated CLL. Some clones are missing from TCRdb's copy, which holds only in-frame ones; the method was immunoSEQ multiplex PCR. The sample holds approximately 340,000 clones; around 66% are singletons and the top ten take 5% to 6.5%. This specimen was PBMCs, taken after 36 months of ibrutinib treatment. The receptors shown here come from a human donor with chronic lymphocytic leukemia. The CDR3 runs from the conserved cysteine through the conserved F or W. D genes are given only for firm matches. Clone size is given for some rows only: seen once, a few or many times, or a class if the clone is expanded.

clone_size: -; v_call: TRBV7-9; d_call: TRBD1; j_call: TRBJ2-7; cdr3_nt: TGTGCCAGCAGCTTATACGGGACAGGGAACTACGAGCAGTACTTC; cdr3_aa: CASSLYGTGNYEQYF
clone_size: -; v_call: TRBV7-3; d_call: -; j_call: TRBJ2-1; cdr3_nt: TGTGCCAGCAGCTTAACGGGTGATGAGCAGTTCTTC; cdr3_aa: CASSLTGDEQFF
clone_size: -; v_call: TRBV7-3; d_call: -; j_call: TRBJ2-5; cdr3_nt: TGTGCCAGCAGCTTAGGAGTTGGGGGAACGGAGACCCAGTACTTC; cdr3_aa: CASSLGVGGTETQYF
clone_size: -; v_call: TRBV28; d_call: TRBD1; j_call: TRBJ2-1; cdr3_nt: TGTGCCAGCAGCTTACAGGGGGCCTCACTTTACAATGAGCAGTTCTTC; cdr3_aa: CASSLQGASLYNEQFF
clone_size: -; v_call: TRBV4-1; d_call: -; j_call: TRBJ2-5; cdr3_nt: TGCGCCAGCAGCCAAGAGGGAATCCAAGAGACCCAGTACTTC; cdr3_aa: CASSQEGIQETQYF
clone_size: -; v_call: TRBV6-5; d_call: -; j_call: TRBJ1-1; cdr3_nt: TGTGCCAGCACCCTTACCAAGGGGCGGACTGAAGCTTTCTTT; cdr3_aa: CASTLTKGRTEAFF
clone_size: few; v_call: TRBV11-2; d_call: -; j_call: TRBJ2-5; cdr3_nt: TGTGCCAGCAGCTCGGAGATCCAAGAGACCCAGTACTTC; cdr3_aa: CASSSEIQETQYF
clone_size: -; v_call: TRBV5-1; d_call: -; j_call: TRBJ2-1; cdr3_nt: TGCGCCAGCAGCTTGGTTGCAGGGTCATACAATGAGCAGTTCTTC; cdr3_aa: CASSLVAGSYNEQFF
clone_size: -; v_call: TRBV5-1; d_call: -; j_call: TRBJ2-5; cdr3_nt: TGCGCCAGCAGCTTGGAAAGACAGCAAGAGACCCAGTACTTC; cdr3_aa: CASSLERQQETQYF
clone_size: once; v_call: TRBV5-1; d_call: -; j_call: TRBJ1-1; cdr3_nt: TGCGCCAGCAGCCCTCGGGGCAGGGGCACGAACACTGAAGCTTTCTTT; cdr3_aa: CASSPRGRGTNTEAFF
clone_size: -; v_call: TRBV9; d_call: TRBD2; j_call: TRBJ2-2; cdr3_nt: TGTGCCAGCAGCGTAGGGGGCGGGAGCTTCGGGGAGCTGTTTTTT; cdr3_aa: CASSVGGGSFGELFF